The clone carrying this TCR beta chain was seen only once. Germline lookup yields CDR1 SGHNT and CDR2 YYREEE (reference sequence). The CDR3 has 12 residues. These data belong to a study of blood T cell repertoires in COVID-19. In the study's own analysis: For nucleated cells, counts were estimated from reference gene primer amplification. Sequencing used immunoSEQ multiplex PCR; TCRdb keeps in-frame clones, though not all of them. From that table come the V and J calls and clone size; the DNA was used to work out D and trimming. The data contain 200,000 to 250,000 clones, less than 85% of them singletons.

The clonotype was recovered from a man in his fifties or sixties who had recovered from COVID-19. Sequences were obtained from PBMCs or T cells enriched from blood (not recorded which). The V and J genes are TRBV5-4 and TRBJ1-1; 7 bases fit TRBD1. The CDR3 sequence is CATQGVDTEAFF. The CDR3 nucleotides read TGTGCGACCCAGGGGGTTGACACTGAAGCTTTCTTT.